Described below is a single T cell receptor beta chain sequence and its context. This specimen comes from a study of control samples from healthy donors and cancer patients. Some clones are missing from TCRdb's copy, which holds only in-frame ones; the method was immunoSEQ multiplex PCR. The sample has 250,000 to 300,000 clones; around 79% are singletons. Germline CDR1 and CDR2: SGHVS and FQNEAQ. V lost 4 bases, J lost 1 base, and 9 bases lay in between. CDR3 length equals 14 residues. Sequenced material: PBMCs. This sequence originates from an older woman with lung cancer. The rearrangement joins TRBV7-8 to TRBJ2-3, with a possible D match to TRBD1 (5 bases). The CDR3 here is CASSSLGGTDTQYF. CDR3 nucleotide sequence: TGTGCCAGCAGCTCCTTAGGGGGCACAGATACGCAGTATTTT.